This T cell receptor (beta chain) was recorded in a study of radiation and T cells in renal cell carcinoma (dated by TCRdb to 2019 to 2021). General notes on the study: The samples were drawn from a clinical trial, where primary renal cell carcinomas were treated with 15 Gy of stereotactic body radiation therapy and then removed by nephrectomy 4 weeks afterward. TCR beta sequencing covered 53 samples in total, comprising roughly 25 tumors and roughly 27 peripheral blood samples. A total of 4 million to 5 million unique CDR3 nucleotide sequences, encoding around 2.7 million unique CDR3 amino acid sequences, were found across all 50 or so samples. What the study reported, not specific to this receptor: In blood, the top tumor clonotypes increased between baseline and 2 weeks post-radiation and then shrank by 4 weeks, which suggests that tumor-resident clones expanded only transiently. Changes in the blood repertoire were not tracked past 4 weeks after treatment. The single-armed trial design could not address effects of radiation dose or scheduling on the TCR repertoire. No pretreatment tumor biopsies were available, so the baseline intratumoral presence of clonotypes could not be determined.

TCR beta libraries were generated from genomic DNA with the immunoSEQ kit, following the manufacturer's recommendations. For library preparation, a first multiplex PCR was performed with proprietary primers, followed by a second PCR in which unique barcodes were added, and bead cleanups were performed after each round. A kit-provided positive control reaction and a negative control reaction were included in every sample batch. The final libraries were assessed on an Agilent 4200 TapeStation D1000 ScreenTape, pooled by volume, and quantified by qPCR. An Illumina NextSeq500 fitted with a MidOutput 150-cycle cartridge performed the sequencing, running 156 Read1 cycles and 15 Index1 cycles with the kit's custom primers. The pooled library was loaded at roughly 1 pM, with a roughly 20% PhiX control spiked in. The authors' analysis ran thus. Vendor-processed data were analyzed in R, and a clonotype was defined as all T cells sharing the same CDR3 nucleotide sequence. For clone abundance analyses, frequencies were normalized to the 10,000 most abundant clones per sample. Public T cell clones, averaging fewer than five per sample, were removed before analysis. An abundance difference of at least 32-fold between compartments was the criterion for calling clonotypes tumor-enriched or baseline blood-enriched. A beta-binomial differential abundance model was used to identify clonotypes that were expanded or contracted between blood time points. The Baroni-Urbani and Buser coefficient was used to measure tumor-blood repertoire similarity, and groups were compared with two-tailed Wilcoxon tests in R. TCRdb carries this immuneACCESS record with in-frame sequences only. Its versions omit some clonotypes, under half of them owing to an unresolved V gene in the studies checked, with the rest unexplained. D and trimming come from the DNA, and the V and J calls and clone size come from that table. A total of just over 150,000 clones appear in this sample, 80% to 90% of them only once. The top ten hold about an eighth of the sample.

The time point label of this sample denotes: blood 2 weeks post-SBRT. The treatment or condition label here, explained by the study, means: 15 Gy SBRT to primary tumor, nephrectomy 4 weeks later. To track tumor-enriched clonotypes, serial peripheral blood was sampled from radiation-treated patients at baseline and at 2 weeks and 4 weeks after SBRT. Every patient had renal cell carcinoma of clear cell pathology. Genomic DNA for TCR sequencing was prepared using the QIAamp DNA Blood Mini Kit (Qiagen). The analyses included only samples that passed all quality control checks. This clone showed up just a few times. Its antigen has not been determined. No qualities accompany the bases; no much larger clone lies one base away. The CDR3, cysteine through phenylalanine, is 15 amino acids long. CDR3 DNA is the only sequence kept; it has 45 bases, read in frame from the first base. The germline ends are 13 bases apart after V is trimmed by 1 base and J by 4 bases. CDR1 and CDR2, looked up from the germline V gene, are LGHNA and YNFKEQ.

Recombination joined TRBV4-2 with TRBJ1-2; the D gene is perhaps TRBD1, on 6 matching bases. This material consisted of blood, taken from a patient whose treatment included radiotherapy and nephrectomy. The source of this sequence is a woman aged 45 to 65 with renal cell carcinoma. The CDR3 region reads CASSQAGGQSYGYTF. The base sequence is TGTGCCAGCAGCCAAGCCGGCGGACAGAGCTATGGCTACACCTTC.